Listed below are T cell receptor beta chains from one sample, sequenced in a study of blood T cell repertoires in COVID-19. Data came from immunoSEQ multiplex PCR; TCRdb stores just in-frame clones and leaves some out. The table lists about 200,000 clones, about 82% of them singletons. The sequencing input was PBMCs or T cells enriched from blood (not recorded which). The receptors shown here come from a man aged 40-50 years with acute COVID-19. Each CDR3 is given with its conserved first and last residue. The D gene is left open where the match is weak. For some rows the clone size is stated as once, few or many, or as a class when expanded; others skip it.

few	TRBD2	TRBV7-9	TRBJ2-5	TGTGCCAGCAGCTCTAGCGGGAGTAAGGAGACCCAGTACTTC	CASSSSGSKETQYF
NA	TRBD2	TRBV11-2	TRBJ2-1	TGTGCCAGCAGCACACTAGCGGGAGGGAGGAATGAGCAGTTCTTC	CASSTLAGGRNEQFF
NA	NA	TRBV12-2	TRBJ1-2	TGTGCAAGTCGCTTAAGGGGCTGCTACACCTTC	CASRLRGCYTF
NA	NA	TRBV15	TRBJ1-5	TGTGCCACCAGCATGGAGCGGGAGGACCGGCCCCAGCATTTT	CATSMEREDRPQHF
few	NA	TRBV24-1	TRBJ2-1	TGTGCCACCAGTGAGACTGAATACAATGAGCAGTTCTTC	CATSETEYNEQFF
NA	TRBD2	TRBV6-2/TRBV6-3	TRBJ2-1	TGTGCCAGCAGTTACCCGACTAGCCGATACTCCTACAATGAGCAGTTCTTC	CASSYPTSRYSYNEQFF
NA	NA	TRBV19	TRBJ2-7	TGTGCCAGTAGTACCCTCCCGACTAGTAACTACGAGCAGTACTTC	CASSTLPTSNYEQYF
few	NA	TRBV10-2	TRBJ1-3	TGCGCCAGCAGAGAGACTGCCTCTGGAAACACCATATATTTT	CASRETASGNTIYF
NA	NA	TRBV6-5	TRBJ1-2	TGTGCCAGCAGAGACACAAGTAGGGGCTACACCTTC	CASRDTSRGYTF
NA	NA	TRBV6-5	TRBJ2-3	TGTGCCAGCAGACAGACAGAAGATACGCAGTATTTT	CASRQTEDTQYF
once	NA	TRBV18	TRBJ2-7	TGTGCCAGCTCACCACCGATAGCGGAACTCTCCTACGAGCAGTACTTC	CASSPPIAELSYEQYF
NA	NA	TRBV28	TRBJ1-5	TGTGCCAGCAGTTTCCGGGGTCCAATATACAATCAGCCCCAGCATTTT	CASSFRGPIYNQPQHF
NA	NA	TRBV19	TRBJ1-5	TGTGCCAGCGGAGGATACAATCAGCCCCAGCATTTT	CASGGYNQPQHF
once	TRBD2	TRBV5-1	TRBJ2-7	TGCGCCAGCAGAAGAGCGGGGCTGGGGTACGAGCAGTACTTC	CASRRAGLGYEQYF
NA	TRBD2	TRBV2	TRBJ2-7	TGTGCCAGCAGCTTAGCGGGAGGATTCCTAGAGCAGTACTTC	CASSLAGGFLEQYF
NA	TRBD2	TRBV20-1	TRBJ2-3	TGCAGTGCTAGTTCGCTAGCGGGGCCCACAGATACGCAGTATTTT	CSASSLAGPTDTQYF
NA	NA	TRBV5-1	TRBJ2-1	TGCGCCAGCCGCGACAGGAAGGTTGAGAATGAGCAGTTCTTC	CASRDRKVENEQFF
NA	NA	TRBV6-1	TRBJ2-1	TGTGCCAGCAGTGAACTCGGTGAGCAGTTCTTC	CASSELGEQFF
NA	TRBD1	TRBV18	TRBJ2-2	TGTGCCAGCTCACAGGACAGGATTACATACACCGGGGAGCTGTTTTTT	CASSQDRITYTGELFF
NA	NA	TRBV20-1	TRBJ1-4	TGCAGTGTGTATTCCGAAAAACTGTTTTTT	CSVYSEKLFF
NA	NA	TRBV20-1	TRBJ1-1	TGCAGTGCCACTAACCTCGCTGAAGCTTTCTTT	CSATNLAEAFF
many	NA	TRBV4-2	TRBJ2-1	TGTGCCAGCAGCCAAGGCGGGGAAGCGAATGAGCAGTTCTTC	CASSQGGEANEQFF
NA	TRBD2	TRBV7-2	TRBJ2-1	TGTGCCAGCAGCTTAGGCGGGAGGGCCCCCGATGAGCAGTTCTTC	CASSLGGRAPDEQFF
NA	TRBD2	TRBV30	TRBJ2-2	TGTGCCTGGAGTGCTAGCGGGTCCGGGGAGCTGTTTTTT	CAWSASGSGELFF
once	NA	TRBV5-1	TRBJ2-7	TGCGCCAGCAGCTTTGGGGGGCGGGAGTACTACGAGCAGTACTTC	CASSFGGREYYEQYF
NA	TRBD2	TRBV4-2	TRBJ2-2	TGTGCCAGCAGCCAAGAAGCGGGACTTCGCACCGGGGAGCTGTTTTTT	CASSQEAGLRTGELFF
NA	NA	TRBV4-1	TRBJ2-7	TGCGCCAGCAGCCAAGTCATGGGGCTTAGCTCCTACGAGCAGTACTTC	CASSQVMGLSSYEQYF
NA	TRBD2	TRBV4-1	TRBJ2-3	TGCGCCAGCAACCAAAGGACTAGCGGGAGTGCAGATACGCAGTATTTT	CASNQRTSGSADTQYF
NA	NA	TRBV10-3	TRBJ1-1	TGTGCCATCCGTGGACAGCTGAACACTGAAGCTTTCTTT	CAIRGQLNTEAFF
NA	NA	TRBV9	TRBJ1-1	TGTGCCAGCAGCGTAGAAGGGGTGTTGAACACTGAAGCTTTCTTT	CASSVEGVLNTEAFF
NA	TRBD2	TRBV3-1/TRBV3-2	TRBJ2-5	TGTGCCAGCAGCCAAGATCCTAGCGGGGACCAAGAGACCCAGTACTTC	CASSQDPSGDQETQYF
NA	NA	TRBV7-9	TRBJ1-2	TGTGCCAGCAGCCCCCAAGAGACAGGCGCCGGCTACACCTTC	CASSPQETGAGYTF
NA	NA	TRBV24-1	TRBJ1-5	TGTGCCACCAGTGATAAGGGAGCACAGGGACGGGATCAGCCCCAGCATTTT	CATSDKGAQGRDQPQHF
few	NA	TRBV7-6	TRBJ2-2	TGTGCCAGCAGCTTAGCAGGGACTTACACCGGGGAGCTGTTTTTT	CASSLAGTYTGELFF
NA	NA	TRBV2	TRBJ1-1	TGTGCCAGCAGTGAAAACAGGGAATGGGCTTTCTTT	CASSENREWAFF
NA	NA	TRBV5-1	TRBJ2-7	TGCGCCAGCAGCGAATCCAGCTACGAGCAGTACTTC	CASSESSYEQYF
NA	NA	TRBV7-6	TRBJ2-7	TGTGCCAGCAGCTTGGCCGAGGGTGGATACGAGCAGTACTTC	CASSLAEGGYEQYF
NA	TRBD1	TRBV9	TRBJ1-1	TGTGCCAGCAGCGCGGACAGGGGACTCACTGAAGCTTTCTTT	CASSADRGLTEAFF
NA	NA	TRBV6-4	TRBJ1-2	TGTGCCAGCAGTGACGAGGGCAGGGGAAGGGGCTACACCTTC	CASSDEGRGRGYTF
NA	TRBD1	TRBV28	TRBJ1-1	TGTGCCGTAGGCCCTAGGACAGGTTTGAACACTGAAGCTTTCTTT	CAVGPRTGLNTEAFF
NA	NA	TRBV6-5	TRBJ1-2	TGTGCCAGCAGTCCTCTCCAGGTGGGCTATGGCTACACCTTC	CASSPLQVGYGYTF
NA	TRBD2	TRBV28	TRBJ2-1	TGTGCCAGCAGCCAACTAGCGGGAGGGTACAATGAGCAGTTCTTC	CASSQLAGGYNEQFF
NA	NA	TRBV3-1/TRBV3-2	TRBJ1-1	TGTGCCAGCAGCACACCTCAGGGCAGCACTGAAGCTTTCTTT	CASSTPQGSTEAFF
NA	TRBD2	TRBV7-2	TRBJ2-1	TGTGCCAGCAGCCCACAGGGACTAGCGGGAGGGGGTGAGCAGTTCTTC	CASSPQGLAGGGEQFF
NA	NA	TRBV19	TRBJ2-1	TGTGCCAGTAGTATAGCTAGCATCAATGAGCAGTTCTTC	CASSIASINEQFF
NA	TRBD1	TRBV14	TRBJ1-4	TGTGCCAGTCGACAGGGCCTTAATGAAAAACTGTTTTTT	CASRQGLNEKLFF
NA	TRBD1	TRBV7-2	TRBJ2-1	TGTGCCGGGAGTTACAGGGGGTTTAATGAGCAGTTCTTC	CAGSYRGFNEQFF
once	TRBD2	TRBV27	TRBJ2-1	TGTGCCAGCAGTTCCCCGGGACTAGCCATTGAGCAGTTCTTC	CASSSPGLAIEQFF
once	NA	TRBV2	TRBJ1-2	TGTGCCAGCAGGGGGGGGCTAGCTAACTATGGCTACACCTTC	CASRGGLANYGYTF
NA	NA	TRBV29-1	TRBJ1-2	TGCAGCGCCAGGTCTCAACTCTATGGCTACACCTTC	CSARSQLYGYTF
NA	NA	TRBV11-2	TRBJ1-4	TGTGCCAGCAGCCTGGCAGGCGGGAGCGTACGTGAAAAACTGTTTTTT	CASSLAGGSVREKLFF
NA	NA	TRBV27	TRBJ2-5	TGTGCCAGCAGTTTGTCAGAACAAGAGACCCAGTACTTC	CASSLSEQETQYF
NA	TRBD1	TRBV24-1	TRBJ1-2	TGTGCCACCCAGGGACAGAACTATGGCTACACCTTC	CATQGQNYGYTF
NA	NA	TRBV2	TRBJ1-1	TGTGCCAGCAGTGTTTTCGGGAACGAAGCTTTCTTT	CASSVFGNEAFF
NA	TRBD1	TRBV28	TRBJ1-2	TGTGCCAGCCAATACAAATCGACAGGGCACCCTCGCACCTTC	CASQYKSTGHPRTF